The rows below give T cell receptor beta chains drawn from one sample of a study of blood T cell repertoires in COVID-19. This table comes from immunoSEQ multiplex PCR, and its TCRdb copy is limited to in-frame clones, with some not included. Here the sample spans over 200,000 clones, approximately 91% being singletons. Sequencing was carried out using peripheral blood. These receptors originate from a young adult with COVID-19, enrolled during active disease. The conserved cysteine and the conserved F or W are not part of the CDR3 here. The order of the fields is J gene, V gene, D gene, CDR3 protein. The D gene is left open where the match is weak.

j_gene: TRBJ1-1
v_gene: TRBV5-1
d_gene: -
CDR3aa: ASRLEWGPGSNTEAF

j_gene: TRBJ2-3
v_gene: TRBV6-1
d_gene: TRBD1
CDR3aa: ASSEARGQGPDTQY

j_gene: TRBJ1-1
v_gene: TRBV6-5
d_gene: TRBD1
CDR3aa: ASSKPTGGRTEAF

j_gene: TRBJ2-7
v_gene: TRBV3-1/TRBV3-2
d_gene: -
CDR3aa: ASSQQFTEQY

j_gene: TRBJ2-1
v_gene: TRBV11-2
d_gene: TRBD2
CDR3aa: ASSLVPREGGSSYNEQF

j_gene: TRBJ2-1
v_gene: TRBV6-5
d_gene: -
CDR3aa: ASSLGGTYYNEQF

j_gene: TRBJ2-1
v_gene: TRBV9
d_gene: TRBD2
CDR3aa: ASSGLGTSGTNEQF

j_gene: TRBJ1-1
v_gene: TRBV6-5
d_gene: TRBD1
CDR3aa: ASSYPGTDVEAF

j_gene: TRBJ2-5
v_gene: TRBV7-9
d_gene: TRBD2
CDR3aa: ASSLVGTTLETQY

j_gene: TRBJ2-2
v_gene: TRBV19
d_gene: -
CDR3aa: ASNAFLGQGLSGSDTGELF

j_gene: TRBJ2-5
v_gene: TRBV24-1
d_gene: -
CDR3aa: ATSESGETQY

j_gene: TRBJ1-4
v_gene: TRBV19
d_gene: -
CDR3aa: ASSIQGTTNEKLF

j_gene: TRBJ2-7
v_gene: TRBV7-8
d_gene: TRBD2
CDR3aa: ASSLGQGLAGLSYEQY

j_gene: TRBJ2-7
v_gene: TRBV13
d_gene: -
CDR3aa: ASSPGQVTSNNYEQY

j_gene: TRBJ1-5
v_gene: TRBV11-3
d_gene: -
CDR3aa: ASSEGRMRQPQH

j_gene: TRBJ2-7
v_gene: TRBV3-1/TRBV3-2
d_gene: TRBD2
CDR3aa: ASSPTSGLSREQY

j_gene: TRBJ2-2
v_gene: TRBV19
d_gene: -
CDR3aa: ASSMIGTINTGELF

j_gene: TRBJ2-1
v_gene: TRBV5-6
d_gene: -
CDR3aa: ASSFQRTEQF

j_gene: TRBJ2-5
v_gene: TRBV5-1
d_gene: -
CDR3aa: ASSLRTEQETQY

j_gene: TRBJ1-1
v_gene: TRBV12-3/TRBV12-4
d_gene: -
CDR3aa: ASSLGDRAEAF

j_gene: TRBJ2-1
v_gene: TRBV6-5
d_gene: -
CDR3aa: ASSLGNEQF

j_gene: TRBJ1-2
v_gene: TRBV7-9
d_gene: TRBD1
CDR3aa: ASSLEGQGASGYT

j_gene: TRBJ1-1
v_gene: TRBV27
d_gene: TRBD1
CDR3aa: ASQDRMNTEAF

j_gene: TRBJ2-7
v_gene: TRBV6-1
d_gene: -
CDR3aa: ASSEYLPSEQY

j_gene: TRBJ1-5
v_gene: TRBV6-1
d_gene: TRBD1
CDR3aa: ASSEGQGGHQPQH

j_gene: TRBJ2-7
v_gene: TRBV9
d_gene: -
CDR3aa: ASSVGYYPYEQY

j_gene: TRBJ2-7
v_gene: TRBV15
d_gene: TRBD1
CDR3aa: ATSGRDRDPYEQY

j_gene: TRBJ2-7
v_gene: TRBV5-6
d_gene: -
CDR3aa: ASSQWGDYEQY

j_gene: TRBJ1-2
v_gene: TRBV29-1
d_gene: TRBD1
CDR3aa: SVEDRDYGYT

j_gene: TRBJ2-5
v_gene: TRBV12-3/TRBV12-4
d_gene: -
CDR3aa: ASRSNRETQY

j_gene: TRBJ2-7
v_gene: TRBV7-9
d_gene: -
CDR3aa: ASSLVPSFHEQY